This entry is about one T cell receptor beta chain. What it binds is not known. This record comes from a study of shared clonotypes between healthy human individuals. Study in general: Donors had three CD4 naive, three CD4 memory, two CD8 naive and one CD8 memory plate apiece. Overall study findings and caveats: For sorted subsets, rarefaction showed incomplete sequencing despite large depth.

As handled by the study authors: ImmunoSEQ supplied junction-only sequences lacking quality scores, so filtering was different. Profiled with immunoSEQ multiplex PCR; TCRdb holds only in-frame clones, not every one. That table supplies the V and J calls and clone size; D and trimming were determined from the DNA. The repertoire holds 2 million to 2.5 million clones, with approximately 95% as singletons. The CDR3 has 13 amino acids. V lost 1 base to trimming and J lost 8 bases, with 6 bases between them. Germline assignment: CDR1 SGHAT and CDR2 FQNNGV. The receptor's source is a man aged 18 to 35 in good health. The V call is TRBV11-2, the J call TRBJ1-6, with D perhaps TRBD1 (5 bases). Sample: naive CD4+ T cells sorted from blood. Subset noted: CD45RA+ positively selected. The CDR3 coding sequence is TGTGCCAGCAGCTTAGTACAGGATTCACCCCTCCACTTT. It is translated as CASSLVQDSPLHF.